This T cell receptor beta chain emerged from a study of blood T cell repertoires in COVID-19. The CDR3 has 12 residues. CDR1 and CDR2 from the germline V gene are SGDLS and YYNGEE. Deletions cut 1 base from V and 8 bases from J, with 7 bases between. Per the study methods: Nucleated cell counts were estimated from reference gene primer amplification. Repertoires were generated with immunoSEQ multiplex PCR, while TCRdb's copy carries only in-frame clones and drops some. The DNA was the basis for D and trimming; V, J and clone size are from that table. The sample yields around 300,000 clones, about 87% seen once.

Sequenced material: PBMCs or T cells enriched from blood (not recorded which). The TCR was taken from a woman in her forties or fifties who had recovered from COVID-19. The chain uses TRBV9 and TRBJ2-1; D is undetermined. The CDR3 spells CASSVSGYEQFF. The CDR3 DNA sequence: TGTGCCAGCAGCGTATCGGGTTATGAGCAGTTCTTC.